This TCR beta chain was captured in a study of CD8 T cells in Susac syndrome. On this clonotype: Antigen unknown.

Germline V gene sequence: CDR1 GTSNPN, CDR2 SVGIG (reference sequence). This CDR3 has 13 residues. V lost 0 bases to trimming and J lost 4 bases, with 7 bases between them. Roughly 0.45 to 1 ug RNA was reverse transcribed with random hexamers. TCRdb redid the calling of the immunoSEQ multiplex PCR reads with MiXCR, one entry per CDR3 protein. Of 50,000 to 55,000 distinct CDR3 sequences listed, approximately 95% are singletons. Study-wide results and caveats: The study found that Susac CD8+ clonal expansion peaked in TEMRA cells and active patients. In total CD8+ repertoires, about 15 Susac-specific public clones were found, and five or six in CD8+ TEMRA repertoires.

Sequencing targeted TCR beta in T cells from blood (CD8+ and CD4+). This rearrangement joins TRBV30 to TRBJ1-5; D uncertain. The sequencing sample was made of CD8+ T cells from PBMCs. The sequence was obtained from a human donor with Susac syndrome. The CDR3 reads CAWSVMGNQPQHF. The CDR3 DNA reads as TGTGCCTGGAGTGTAATGGGGAATCAGCCCCAGCATTTT.